This TCR beta chain was sequenced during a study of shared clonotypes between healthy human individuals. This clone has a handful of counts. Some clones are missing from TCRdb's copy, which holds only in-frame ones; the method was immunoSEQ multiplex PCR. The sample lists some 470,000 clones; 76% were seen once. Between the trimmed V and J ends, which lost 5 bases and 0 bases, there was a span of 13 bases. Per the germline V gene, CDR1 is LNHDA and CDR2 is SQIVND (reference sequence). The CDR3 extends over 15 amino acids. The rearrangement joins TRBV19 to TRBJ1-1; a weak D match, TRBD1 (5 bases). This clonotype was sampled from a woman aged 40 to 50 in good health. Some clones in this sample may be carry-over from other donors' samples. Sequencing input: PBMCs. The CDR3 protein is CASSRGAIMNTEAFF. In DNA, the CDR3 is TGTGCCAGTAGTCGCGGGGCTATCATGAACACTGAAGCTTTCTTT.